The 15 T cell receptor beta chains reported below all come from one sample, sequenced in a study of blood T cell repertoires in COVID-19. The assay was immunoSEQ multiplex PCR, and TCRdb's table has in-frame clones only and misses some. The sample lists roughly 250,000 clones, about 91% occurring once. Specimen: PBMCs or T cells enriched from blood (not recorded which). Receptors originate from a woman in her twenties or thirties with acute COVID-19.

The rearrangement uses TRBV30 and TRBJ2-1, with 9 bases matching TRBD2. V was pared by 0 bases and J by 7 bases, with 7 bases of the junction left unmatched. The CDR3 is 15 amino acids. From germline, CDR1 is GTSNPN and CDR2 SVGIG (reference sequence). Here the CDR3 reads CAWSVRAGGLNEQFF. Written as DNA, the CDR3 is TGTGCCTGGAGTGTACGAGCGGGGGGCCTAAATGAGCAGTTCTTC.

J is TRBJ1-2 and V is TRBV12-3 or TRBV12-4; 8 bases match TRBD1. V dropped 5 bases and J dropped 7; count of bases not matched to a gene: 6. The CDR3 length is 13 residues. The CDR3 DNA reads TGTGCCAGCAGTCTGGACAGGGATCGTGGCTACACCTTC. Translating gives CASSLDRDRGYTF.

The chain carries TRBV11-2 and TRBJ2-7; D not resolved. The CDR3 covers 12 residues. Trimming stripped 5 bases from V and 4 bases from J, with 9 bases between. Germline CDR1 and CDR2: SGHAT and FQNNGV. CDR3 in amino acids: CASSHDLYEQYF. CDR3 in DNA: TGTGCCAGCAGCCACGACTTATACGAGCAGTACTTC.

The CDR3, as DNA: TGTGCCAGCAGTCTTCCCACAGGGTCTCGCACAGATACGCAGTATTTT. Amino acids: CASSLPTGSRTDTQYF. The chain recombines TRBV7-2 with TRBJ2-3; D perhaps matches TRBD1 (6 bases). The V gene lost 6 bases and the J gene lost 1 base, with 17 bases spanning the gap. The CDR3 consists of 16 residues. Per germline, CDR1 SGHTA and CDR2 FQGNSA.

The chain carries TRBV10-3 and TRBJ2-1; D call uncertain. This CDR3 spans 16 amino acids. The germline V gene has CDR1 ENHRY and CDR2 SYGVKD. V shed 2 bases and J shed 0 bases, with 11 bases lying between them. The CDR3 spells CAISEPHRSSYNEQFF. The DNA of the CDR3 is TGTGCCATCAGTGAGCCCCATAGGAGCTCCTACAATGAGCAGTTCTTC.

The chain combines TRBV19 with TRBJ1-6; 9 bases align to TRBD1. V shed 5 bases, J shed 8 bases, and the junction held 10 bases outside the gene matches. From germline, CDR1 is LNHDA and CDR2 SQIVND (reference sequence). CDR3 length equals 16 residues. The CDR3 is CASSRDREYQYSPLHF. In DNA, the CDR3 is TGTGCCAGTAGTCGGGACAGGGAATATCAGTATTCACCCCTCCACTTT.

The chain uses TRBV5-4 and TRBJ1-4; D possibly corresponds to TRBD1 (5 bases). From germline, CDR1 is SGHNT and CDR2 YYREEE (reference sequence). Trimming took off 2 bases at V and 8 bases at J, with 16 bases between the two ends. The CDR3 length is 15 residues. This CDR3 is CASSLYQGLGEKLFF. CDR3 DNA sequence: TGTGCCAGCAGCTTATATCAGGGATTGGGGGAAAAACTGTTTTTT.

The chain combines TRBV6-5 with TRBJ1-5, with D perhaps TRBD1 (5 bases). The V end was cut by 8 bases, the J end by 0 bases, with 8 bases between. From germline, CDR1 is MNHEY and CDR2 SVGAGI. CDR3 length equals 13 residues. Here the CDR3 DNA reads TGTGCCAGCGGGGGGAATAGCAATCAGCCCCAGCATTTT. Translated, it gives CASGGNSNQPQHF.

The chain combines TRBV6-4 with TRBJ2-7; no firm D call. The CDR3 runs 11 residues. Trimming removed 2 bases from V and 7 bases from J, with 6 bases in between. Per the germline V gene, CDR1 is MRHNA and CDR2 is SNTAGT. The CDR3 sequence is CASSDLQEQYF. The CDR3 DNA reads as TGTGCCAGCAGTGACCTCCAGGAGCAGTACTTC.

The CDR3 loop reads CASSSGNSYEQYF. The CDR3 DNA reads as TGTGCCAGCAGCTCTGGCAATTCCTACGAGCAGTACTTC. The V call is TRBV7-9, the J call TRBJ2-7, with no clear D. This CDR3 contains 13 residues. Germline loops: CDR1 SEHNR, CDR2 FQNEAQ (reference sequence). V was cut by 4 bases and J by 1 base, with 8 bases left in between.

The chain is built from TRBV7-2 and TRBJ2-7; 12 nucleotides match TRBD1. CDR1 and CDR2 from the germline V gene are SGHTA and FQGNSA. Trimming cost V 1 base and J 5 bases; bases outside gene matches: 3. The CDR3 length is 15 residues. CDR3 nucleotide sequence: TGTGCCAGCAGCTTAGTTGGGACAGGGGGCCACGAGCAGTACTTC. Translated, it gives CASSLVGTGGHEQYF.

Judged by abundance, this clone is medium-sized (0.01 to 0.1%). This chain links TRBV21-1 with TRBJ2-7; TRBD2 was called by the table and not checked on the DNA. TRBV21-1 is a known pseudogene. CDR3 length equals 15 residues. CDR3 sequence: CASSGTRDVSYEQYF. CDR3 DNA sequence: TGTGCCAGCAGCGGGACTAGGGACGTATCCTACGAGCAGTACTTC.

A single count supports this clone. The rearrangement joins TRBV29-1 to TRBJ2-1, with 8 bases lining up with TRBD1. With 5 bases clipped from V and 9 bases from J, the junction kept 9 bases outside the gene matches. The CDR3 runs to 13 residues. Per the germline V gene, CDR1 is SQVTM and CDR2 is ANQGSEA. CDR3 in amino acids: CSVPGQGAGEQFF. The DNA of the CDR3 is TGCAGCGTTCCGGGGCAGGGGGCGGGTGAGCAGTTCTTC.

The chain carries TRBV19 and TRBJ2-5, with D maybe TRBD1 (6 bases). V lost 9 bases to trimming and J lost 4 bases, with 6 bases between them. The V gene's germline CDR1 is LNHDA and CDR2 SQIVND (reference sequence). The CDR3 loop spans 10 amino acids. The CDR3 DNA reads as TGTGCCAGCAGGGGAGAGACCCAGTACTTC. Translated, it gives CASRGETQYF.

The chain is built from TRBV12-3 or TRBV12-4 and TRBJ1-6, with TRBD1 identical over 7 bases. The V gene end was trimmed by 6 bases and the J gene end by 7 bases; junction bases not matched to a gene: 3. CDR3 length equals 13 residues. The CDR3 reads CASRTGVNSPLHF. In DNA, the CDR3 is TGTGCCAGCAGAACAGGGGTAAATTCACCCCTCCACTTT.